The rows below give T cell receptor beta chains drawn from one sample of a study of T cell repertoires in cytomegalovirus infection. From the reads, TCRdb called clonotypes with MiXCR, one entry per CDR3 protein. Among around 630,000 distinct CDR3 sequences listed, 20% to 30% were seen once. Material: CD8+ T cells from PBMCs. The receptors derive from a human donor in good health (CMV status not recorded). Some clones in this sample may be carry-over from other donors' samples. Each CDR3 is given with its conserved first and last residue. The size of a clone is reported for some rows only, either as once, few or many, or as a class for expanded clones.

v_call: TRBV28
clone_size: few
cdr3_aa: CASSFPASGGAYNEQFF

v_call: TRBV6-5
clone_size: many
cdr3_aa: CASSYVDTYNSPLHF

v_call: TRBV6-5
clone_size: few
cdr3_aa: CASSYGQGELFF

v_call: TRBV20-1
clone_size: few
cdr3_aa: CSATQRNSYNEQFF

v_call: TRBV6-6
clone_size: many
cdr3_aa: CASSYGQGGSYTGELFF

v_call: TRBV28
clone_size: few
cdr3_aa: CASSFPRSAVDSTNEKLFF

v_call: TRBV12-3/TRBV12-4
clone_size: few
cdr3_aa: CASSLVSPSGEQFF

v_call: TRBV5-6
clone_size: few
cdr3_aa: CASSLTGARLSEFVTYEQYF

v_call: TRBV6-2/TRBV6-3
clone_size: few
cdr3_aa: CASSYARALDEQFF

v_call: TRBV19
clone_size: NA
cdr3_aa: CASRWAAMNTEAFF

v_call: TRBV14
clone_size: few
cdr3_aa: CASSQDLPQIHREVSNEQFF

v_call: TRBV12-3/TRBV12-4
clone_size: NA
cdr3_aa: CASKPANTEAFF

v_call: TRBV7-6
clone_size: NA
cdr3_aa: CASSLLAVLQETQYF

v_call: TRBV7-9
clone_size: many
cdr3_aa: CASSLAGLAYEQFF

v_call: TRBV12-3/TRBV12-4
clone_size: few
cdr3_aa: CASSPSAPPNNEQFF

v_call: TRBV5-1
clone_size: NA
cdr3_aa: CASSLGTIGGETYEQYF

v_call: TRBV6-5
clone_size: NA
cdr3_aa: CASSYSSVAGGPGGELFF

v_call: TRBV7-6
clone_size: many
cdr3_aa: CASSGTGDEQYF

v_call: TRBV4-1
clone_size: many
cdr3_aa: CASSHLRTDPYEQYF

v_call: TRBV14
clone_size: few
cdr3_aa: CASSQDRTGASYNEQFF

v_call: TRBV7-6
clone_size: once
cdr3_aa: CASSLAWINYGYTF

v_call: TRBV7-6
clone_size: NA
cdr3_aa: CASSLDKRGGRTDTQYF

v_call: TRBV20-1
clone_size: NA
cdr3_aa: CSARDVPGPRNYGYTF

v_call: TRBV7-9
clone_size: many
cdr3_aa: CASSDYGGEGTDTQYF

v_call: TRBV20-1
clone_size: NA
cdr3_aa: CSATSGLTYEQYF

v_call: TRBV20-1
clone_size: NA
cdr3_aa: CSARDKDTDTQYF

v_call: TRBV29-1
clone_size: NA
cdr3_aa: CSVEERRVDTQYF

v_call: TRBV7-9
clone_size: NA
cdr3_aa: CDSSPTSGLLYNEQFF

v_call: TRBV4-1
clone_size: few
cdr3_aa: CASSQPGQGDEQYF

v_call: TRBV28
clone_size: many
cdr3_aa: CASRRIAGGPDEQFF

v_call: TRBV7-7
clone_size: many
cdr3_aa: CASSLAGAAYNEQFF

v_call: TRBV6-6
clone_size: few
cdr3_aa: CASSYTASGGYTGELFF

v_call: TRBV13
clone_size: NA
cdr3_aa: CASLGGENIQYF

v_call: TRBV15
clone_size: few
cdr3_aa: CATSKVETRELFF

v_call: TRBV20-1
clone_size: NA
cdr3_aa: CSASPGLAYEQYF

v_call: TRBV3-1
clone_size: NA
cdr3_aa: CASSQPVETQYF

v_call: TRBV12-3/TRBV12-4
clone_size: many
cdr3_aa: CASTPGVPHRGYTF

v_call: TRBV29-1
clone_size: few
cdr3_aa: CSVEPSGEVRAFF

v_call: TRBV5-6
clone_size: many
cdr3_aa: CASSFWGITNTGELFF

v_call: TRBV2
clone_size: few
cdr3_aa: CASLGPDYGYTF

v_call: TRBV6-2/TRBV6-3
clone_size: NA
cdr3_aa: CASRPGDPTEAFF

v_call: TRBV7-2
clone_size: many
cdr3_aa: CASSRPDQGAGQPQHF

v_call: TRBV7-9
clone_size: many
cdr3_aa: CASSLAAGYGYTF